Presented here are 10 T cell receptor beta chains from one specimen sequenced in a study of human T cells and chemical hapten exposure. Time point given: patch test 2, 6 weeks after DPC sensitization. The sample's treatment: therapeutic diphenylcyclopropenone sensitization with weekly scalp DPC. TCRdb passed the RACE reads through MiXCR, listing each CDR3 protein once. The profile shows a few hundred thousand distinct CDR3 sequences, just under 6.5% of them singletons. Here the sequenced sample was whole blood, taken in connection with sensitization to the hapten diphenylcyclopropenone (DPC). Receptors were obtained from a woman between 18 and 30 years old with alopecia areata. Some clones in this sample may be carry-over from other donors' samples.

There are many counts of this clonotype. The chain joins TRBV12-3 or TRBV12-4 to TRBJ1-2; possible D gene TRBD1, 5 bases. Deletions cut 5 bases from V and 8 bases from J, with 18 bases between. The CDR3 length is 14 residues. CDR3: CASSPFRGREGYTF. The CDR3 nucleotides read TGTGCCAGCAGTCCATTCCGGGGGAGGGAGGGCTACACCTTC.

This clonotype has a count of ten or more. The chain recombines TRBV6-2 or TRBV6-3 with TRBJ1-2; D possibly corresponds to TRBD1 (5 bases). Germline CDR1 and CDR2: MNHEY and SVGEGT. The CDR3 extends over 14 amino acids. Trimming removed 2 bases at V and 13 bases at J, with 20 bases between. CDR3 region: CASSYDSDIWTLTF. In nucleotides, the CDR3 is TGTGCCAGCAGTTACGATTCGGACATATGGACCCTCACCTTC.

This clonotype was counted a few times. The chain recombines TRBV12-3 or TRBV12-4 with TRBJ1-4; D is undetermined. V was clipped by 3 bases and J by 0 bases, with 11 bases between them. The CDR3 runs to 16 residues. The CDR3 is CASSFVQDATNEKLFF. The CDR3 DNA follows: TGTGCCAGCAGTTTCGTCCAGGATGCAACTAATGAAAAACTGTTTTTT.

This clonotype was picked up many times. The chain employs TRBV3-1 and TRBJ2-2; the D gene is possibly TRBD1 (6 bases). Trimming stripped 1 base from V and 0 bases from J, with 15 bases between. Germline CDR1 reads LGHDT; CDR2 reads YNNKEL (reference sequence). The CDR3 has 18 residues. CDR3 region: CASSQVLFGTSNTGELFF. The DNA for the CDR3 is TGTGCCAGCAGCCAAGTATTATTCGGGACATCGAACACCGGGGAGCTGTTTTTT.

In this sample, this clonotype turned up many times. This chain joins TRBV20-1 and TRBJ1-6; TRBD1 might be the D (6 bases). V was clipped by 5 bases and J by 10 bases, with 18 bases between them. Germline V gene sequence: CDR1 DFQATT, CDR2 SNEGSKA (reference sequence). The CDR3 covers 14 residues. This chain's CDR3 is CSAPLTGKRSPLHF. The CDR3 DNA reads TGCAGTGCTCCCCTAACAGGGAAGCGGTCACCCCTCCACTTT.

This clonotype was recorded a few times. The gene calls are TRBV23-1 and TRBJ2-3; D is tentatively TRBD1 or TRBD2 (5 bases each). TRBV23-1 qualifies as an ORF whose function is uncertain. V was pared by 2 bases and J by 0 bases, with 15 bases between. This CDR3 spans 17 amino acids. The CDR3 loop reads CASSQPSRGASTDTQYF. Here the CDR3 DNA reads TGCGCCAGCAGTCAACCCTCACGAGGGGCGAGCACAGATACGCAGTATTTT.

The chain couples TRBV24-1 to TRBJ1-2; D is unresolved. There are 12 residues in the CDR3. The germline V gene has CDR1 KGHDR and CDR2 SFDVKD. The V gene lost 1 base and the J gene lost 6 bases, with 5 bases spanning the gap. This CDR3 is CATSDLKDGYTF. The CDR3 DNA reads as TGTGCCACCAGTGATTTAAAGGATGGCTACACCTTC.

CDR3 amino acids: CASSTRDRGSTDTQYF. The CDR3 nucleotides read TGTGCCAGCAGCACAAGGGACAGGGGTAGCACAGATACGCAGTATTTT. V usage is TRBV7-9 and J usage is TRBJ2-3, with 10 bases lining up with TRBD1. The CDR3 covers 16 residues. V lost 5 bases, J lost 0 bases, and 5 bases stayed unmatched. Germline lookup yields CDR1 SEHNR and CDR2 FQNEAQ (reference sequence).

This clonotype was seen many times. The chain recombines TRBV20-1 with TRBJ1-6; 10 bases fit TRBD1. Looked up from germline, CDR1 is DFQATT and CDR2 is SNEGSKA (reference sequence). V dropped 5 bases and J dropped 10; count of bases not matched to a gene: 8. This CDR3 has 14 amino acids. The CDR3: CSAWTGGWGSPLHF. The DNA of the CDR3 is TGCAGTGCTTGGACAGGGGGATGGGGATCACCCCTCCACTTT.

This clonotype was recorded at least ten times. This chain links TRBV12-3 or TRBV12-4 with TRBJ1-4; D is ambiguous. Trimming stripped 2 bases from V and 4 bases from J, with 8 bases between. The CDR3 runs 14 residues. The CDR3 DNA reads TGTGCCAGCAGTTTAAGCGGGAATAATGAAAAACTGTTTTTT. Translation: CASSLSGNNEKLFF.